The 4 T cell receptor beta chains in this list originate from one sample, sequenced in a study of immune characterization of retroperitoneal liposarcoma. One entry per CDR3 protein results from TCRdb running MiXCR on the PCR reads. The sample yields some 10,000 distinct CDR3 sequences, 27% seen once. The sequenced sample consisted of tumor tissue. These receptors all come from a female donor with retroperitoneal liposarcoma.

This clonotype was detected many times. The gene calls are TRBV12-3 or TRBV12-4 and TRBJ2-3, with TRBD1 matching 8 bases. The CDR3 runs to 16 residues. Germline trimming cut 6 bases from V and 0 bases from J; bases unmatched to any gene: 8. In nucleotides, the CDR3 is TGTGCCAGCAGCCCCGGGACAGGAGCTAGCACAGATACGCAGTATTTT. Translated: CASSPGTGASTDTQYF.

This clonotype was found a few times. J is TRBJ2-1 and V is TRBV10-1, with D perhaps being TRBD1 or TRBD2 (5 bases each). Germline V CDR1 and CDR2: WNHNN, SYGVQD (reference sequence). The CDR3 spans 16 residues. Trimming took off 0 bases at V and 2 bases at J, with 11 bases between the two ends. The CDR3 is CASSESRGAAYNEQFF. In DNA form, the CDR3 reads TGCGCCAGCAGTGAGTCTCGAGGGGCGGCCTACAATGAGCAGTTCTTC.

This clonotype was seen only a few times. The V and J genes are TRBV6-1 and TRBJ1-3; 7 bases line up with TRBD1. Germline CDR1 MNHNS, CDR2 SASEGT. V shed 8 bases, J shed 0 bases, and the junction held 7 bases outside the gene matches. The CDR3 extends over 15 amino acids. Here the CDR3 DNA reads TGTGCCAGCCACGCACAGGGGATCTCTGGAAACACCATATATTTT. Translated, it gives CASHAQGISGNTIYF.

This clonotype was observed a few times. One junction end disagrees with the germline gene, perhaps due to a read error. This sequence joins TRBV6-1 and TRBJ1-6; 7 bases agree with TRBD1. Germline CDR1 and CDR2: MNHNS and SASEGT. The CDR3 consists of 13 residues. Here the CDR3 reads CASSDQTGYEQYF. DNA for the CDR3: TGTGCCAGCAGTGACCAGACAGGGTACGAGCAGTACTTT.